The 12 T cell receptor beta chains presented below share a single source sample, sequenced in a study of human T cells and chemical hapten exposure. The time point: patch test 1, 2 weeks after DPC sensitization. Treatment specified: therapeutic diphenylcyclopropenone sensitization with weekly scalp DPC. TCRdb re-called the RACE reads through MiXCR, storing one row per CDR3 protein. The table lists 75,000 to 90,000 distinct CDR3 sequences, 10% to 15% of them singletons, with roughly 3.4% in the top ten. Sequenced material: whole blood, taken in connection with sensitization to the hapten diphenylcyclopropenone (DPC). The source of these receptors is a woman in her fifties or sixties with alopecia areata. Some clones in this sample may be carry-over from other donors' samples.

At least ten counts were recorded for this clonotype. CDR3 residues: CASKDRGNQPQHF. The CDR3 DNA follows: TGTGCCAGCAAGGACAGGGGGAATCAGCCCCAGCATTTT. The genes are TRBV6-6 and TRBJ1-5; 10 bases align to TRBD1. Per the germline V gene, CDR1 is MNHNY and CDR2 is SVGAGI (reference sequence). The CDR3 extends over 13 amino acids. After removal of 7 bases from V and 4 bases from J, the junction contained 1 base not matched to a gene.

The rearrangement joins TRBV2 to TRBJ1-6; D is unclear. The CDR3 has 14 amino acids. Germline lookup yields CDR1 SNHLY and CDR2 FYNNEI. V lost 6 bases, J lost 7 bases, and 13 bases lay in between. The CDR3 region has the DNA TGTGCCAGCAGAACCGGGATTCCAAATTCACCCCTCCACTTT. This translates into CASRTGIPNSPLHF. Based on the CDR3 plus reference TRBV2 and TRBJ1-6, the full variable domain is EPEVTQTPSHQVTQMGQEVILRCVPISNHLYFYWYRQILGQKVEFLVSFYNNEISEKSEIFDDQFSVERPDGSNFTLKIRSTKLEDSAMYFCASRTGIPNSPLHFGNGTRLTVT.

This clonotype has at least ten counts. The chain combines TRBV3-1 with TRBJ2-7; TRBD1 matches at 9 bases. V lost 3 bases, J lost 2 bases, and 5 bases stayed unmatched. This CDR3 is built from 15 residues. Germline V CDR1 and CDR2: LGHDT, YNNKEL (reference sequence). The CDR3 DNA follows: TGTGCCAGCAGCCAGGGGGACAGGGCCGCCTACGAGCAGTACTTC. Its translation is CASSQGDRAAYEQYF.

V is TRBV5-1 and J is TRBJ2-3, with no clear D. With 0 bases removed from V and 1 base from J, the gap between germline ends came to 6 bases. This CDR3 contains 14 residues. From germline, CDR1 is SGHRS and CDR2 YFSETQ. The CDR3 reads CASSLAWGTDTQYF. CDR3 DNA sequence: TGCGCCAGCAGCTTGGCGTGGGGCACAGATACGCAGTATTTT.

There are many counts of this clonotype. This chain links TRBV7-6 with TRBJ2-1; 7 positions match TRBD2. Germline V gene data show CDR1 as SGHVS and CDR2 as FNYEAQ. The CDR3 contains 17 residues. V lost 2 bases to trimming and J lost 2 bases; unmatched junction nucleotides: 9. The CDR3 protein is CASSLSLAAGTYNEQFF. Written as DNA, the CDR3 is TGTGCCAGCAGCTTAAGTCTAGCGGCCGGCACCTACAATGAGCAGTTCTTC.

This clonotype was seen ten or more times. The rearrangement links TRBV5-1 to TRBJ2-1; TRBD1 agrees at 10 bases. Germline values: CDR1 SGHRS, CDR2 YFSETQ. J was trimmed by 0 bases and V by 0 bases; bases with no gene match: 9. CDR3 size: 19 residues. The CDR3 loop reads CASSLGDRGPISSYNEQFF. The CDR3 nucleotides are TGCGCCAGCAGCTTGGGAGACAGGGGGCCGATAAGCTCCTACAATGAGCAGTTCTTC.

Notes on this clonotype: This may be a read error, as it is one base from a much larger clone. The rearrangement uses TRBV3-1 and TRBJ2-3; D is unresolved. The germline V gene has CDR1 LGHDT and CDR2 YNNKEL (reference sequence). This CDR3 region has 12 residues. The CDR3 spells CASSLRTDKQYF. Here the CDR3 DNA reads TGTGCCAGCAGCCTCCGCACAGATAAGCAGTATTTT.

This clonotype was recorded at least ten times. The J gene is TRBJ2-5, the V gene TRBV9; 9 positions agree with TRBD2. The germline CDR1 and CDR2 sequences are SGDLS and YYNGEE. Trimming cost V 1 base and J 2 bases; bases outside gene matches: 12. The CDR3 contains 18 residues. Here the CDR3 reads CASSVNVRSLAGQETQYF. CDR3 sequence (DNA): TGTGCCAGCAGCGTAAATGTAAGGTCTCTAGCGGGGCAAGAGACCCAGTACTTC. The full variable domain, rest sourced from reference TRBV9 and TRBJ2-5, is DSGVTQTPKHLITATGQRVTLRCSPRSGDLSVYWYQQSLDQGLQFLIQYYNGEERAKGNILERFSAQQFPDLHSELNLSSLELGDSALYFCASSVNVRSLAGQETQYFGPGTRLLVL.

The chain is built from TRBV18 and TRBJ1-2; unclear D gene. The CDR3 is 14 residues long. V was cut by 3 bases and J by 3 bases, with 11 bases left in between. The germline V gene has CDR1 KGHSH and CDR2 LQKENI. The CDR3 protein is CASSPMDGDYGYTF. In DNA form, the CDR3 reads TGTGCCAGCTCACCCATGGACGGTGACTATGGCTACACCTTC. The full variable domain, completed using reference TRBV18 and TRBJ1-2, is NAGVMQNPRHLVRRRGQEARLRCSPMKGHSHVYWYRQLPEEGLKFMVYLQKENIIDESGMPKERFSAEFPKEGPSILRIQQVVRGDSAAYFCASSPMDGDYGYTFGSGTRLTVV.

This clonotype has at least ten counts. CDR3 nucleotides: TGCAGTGCTGCTAGTAGGGGAAGGGGGGACACTGAAGCTTTCTTT. Its protein is CSAASRGRGDTEAFF. The chain uses TRBV20-1 and TRBJ1-1, with a possible D match to TRBD1 (6 bases). This CDR3 has 15 amino acids. V was clipped by 5 bases and J by 3 bases, with 19 bases between them. CDR1 DFQATT and CDR2 SNEGSKA come from the germline V gene (reference sequence).

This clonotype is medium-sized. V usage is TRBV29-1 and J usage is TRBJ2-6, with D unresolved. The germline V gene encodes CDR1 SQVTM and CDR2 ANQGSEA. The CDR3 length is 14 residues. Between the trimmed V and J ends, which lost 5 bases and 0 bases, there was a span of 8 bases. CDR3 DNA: TGCAGCGTTATCAGTAGCTCTGGGGCCAACGTCCTGACTTTC. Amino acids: CSVISSSGANVLTF.

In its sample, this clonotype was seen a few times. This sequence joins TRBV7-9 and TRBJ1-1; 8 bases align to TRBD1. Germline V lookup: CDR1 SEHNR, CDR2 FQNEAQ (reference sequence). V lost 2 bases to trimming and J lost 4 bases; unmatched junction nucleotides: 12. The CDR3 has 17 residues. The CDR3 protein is CASSLWQGARGGTEAFF. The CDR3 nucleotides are TGTGCCAGCAGCTTATGGCAGGGGGCGCGAGGGGGCACTGAAGCTTTCTTT.